Presented here are 22 T cell receptor beta chains from one specimen sequenced in a study of technical replicates of blood from a few donors. Sequenced by immunoSEQ multiplex PCR; TCRdb stores in-frame clones only, minus some. The table has some 14,000 clones, over 70% seen once. Sequencing used PBMCs. The receptors shown here come from a human donor in good health.

This clone was seen more than once but under ten times. The genes are TRBV11-2 and TRBJ2-7; TRBD2 aligns across 7 bases. The CDR3 covers 12 residues. The germline gives CDR1 SGHAT, CDR2 FQNNGV. V lost 4 bases, J lost 3 bases, and 0 bases stayed unmatched. The CDR3 spells CASSWDYYEQYF. The DNA for the CDR3 is TGTGCCAGCAGCTGGGACTACTACGAGCAGTACTTC.

The chain joins TRBV19 to TRBJ2-3; 8 positions match TRBD1. The CDR3 loop spans 15 amino acids. Trimming cost V 3 bases and J 4 bases; bases outside gene matches: 6. The germline V gene has CDR1 LNHDA and CDR2 SQIVND (reference sequence). CDR3 DNA: TGTGCCAGTAGTATTGGCAGGGGGCTTGCAGATACGCAGTATTTT. It codes for CASSIGRGLADTQYF.

The chain couples TRBV7-6 to TRBJ2-2; TRBD2 matches 10 bases. Trimming removed 3 bases from V and 2 bases from J; junction bases left unmatched: 12. The CDR3 extends over 19 amino acids. Germline CDR1 and CDR2: SGHVS and FNYEAQ. CDR3 DNA: TGTGCCAGCAGCTTCCCAAGGAGGGTAGCGGGAGGAAACACCGGGGAGCTGTTTTTT. Translated, it gives CASSFPRRVAGGNTGELFF.

This clone was observed a single time. The chain links TRBV7-9 to TRBJ2-7; 9 nucleotides agree with TRBD1. There are 15 residues in the CDR3. V lost 5 bases, J lost 0 bases, and 5 bases stayed unmatched. Germline V gives CDR1 SEHNR, CDR2 FQNEAQ (reference sequence). The CDR3 DNA is TGTGCCAGCAGCCGTGGACAGGGGAGCTCCTACGAGCAGTACTTC. Its translation: CASSRGQGSSYEQYF.

The V gene is TRBV4-1, the J gene TRBJ1-5; D remains ambiguous. Germline V lookup: CDR1 MGHRA, CDR2 YSYEKL. The V end lost 0 bases, the J end lost 3 bases, and 9 bases lay between the germline ends. The CDR3 extends over 15 amino acids. CDR3 sequence reads: CASSQDRTVNQPQHF. DNA of the CDR3: TGCGCCAGCAGCCAAGATCGAACAGTCAATCAGCCCCAGCATTTT.

In nucleotides, the CDR3 is TGCGCCAGCAGCCAACCGCGCCAAGCGGAGGAGACCCAGTACTTC. This encodes CASSQPRQAEETQYF. This chain links TRBV4-1 with TRBJ2-5, with a possible D match to TRBD2 (5 bases). Trimming cost V 2 bases and J 5 bases, with 15 bases left between them. The germline gives CDR1 MGHRA, CDR2 YSYEKL. This CDR3 region has 15 residues.

V gene TRBV12-5 combines with J gene TRBJ2-7; D is unclear. This CDR3 is built from 14 residues. V was clipped by 5 bases and J by 0 bases, with 11 bases between them. In germline, CDR1 is LGHNT, CDR2 FRNRAP. Here the CDR3 reads CASGQTLLSYEQYF. The DNA of the CDR3 is TGTGCTAGTGGTCAAACATTGCTCTCCTACGAGCAGTACTTC.

The rearrangement joins TRBV19 to TRBJ1-2, with D possibly TRBD1 on 5 matching bases. Germline V lookup: CDR1 LNHDA, CDR2 SQIVND (reference sequence). This CDR3 contains 12 residues. Trimming took off 6 bases at V and 8 bases at J, with 13 bases between the two ends. Here the CDR3 reads CASSREGVGYTF. CDR3 coding DNA: TGTGCCAGTAGCAGGGAAGGGGTCGGCTACACCTTC.

The genes are TRBV19 and TRBJ1-4; D might be TRBD1 (5 bases). CDR1 is LNHDA and CDR2 is SQIVND in the germline V gene (reference sequence). The V end was cut by 6 bases, the J end by 6 bases, with 17 bases between. The length of the CDR3 is 15 residues. CDR3 protein: CASRLGGVGYEKLFF. The CDR3 DNA follows: TGTGCCAGTAGACTCGGGGGGGTCGGTTATGAAAAACTGTTTTTT.

The chain has TRBV7-6 and TRBJ2-7; TRBD2 aligns across 9 bases. The length of the CDR3 is 15 residues. Germline assignment: CDR1 SGHVS and CDR2 FNYEAQ. J was trimmed by 5 bases and V by 1 base; bases with no gene match: 6. This CDR3 is CASSLVVAGENEQYF. As DNA, the CDR3 is TGTGCCAGCAGCTTAGTTGTAGCGGGAGAAAACGAGCAGTACTTC.

The chain uses TRBV6-5 and TRBJ1-1; 8 nucleotides line up with TRBD1. This CDR3 region has 15 residues. V shed 10 bases and J 0 bases; nucleotides not matched to a gene: 10. Germline lookup yields CDR1 MNHEY and CDR2 SVGAGI. DNA for the CDR3: TGTGCCACCCGGACAGGGCGGTCAATGAACACTGAAGCTTTCTTT. It encodes CATRTGRSMNTEAFF.

The chain has TRBV19 and TRBJ1-1; D is perhaps TRBD1 (5 bases). This CDR3 is 14 amino acids long. V lost 7 bases and J 3 bases, leaving 15 bases between the germline ends. The V gene's germline CDR1 is LNHDA and CDR2 SQIVND (reference sequence). The CDR3: CASTAGTLYTEAFF. The CDR3 DNA is TGTGCCAGTACCGCCGGGACTCTGTACACTGAAGCTTTCTTT.

CDR3 in amino acids: CASSGWEETQYF. CDR3 coding DNA: TGCGCCAGCAGTGGGTGGGAGGAGACCCAGTACTTC. The rearrangement uses TRBV10-2 and TRBJ2-5, with D maybe TRBD2 (5 bases). V was cut by 4 bases and J by 5 bases, with 8 bases left in between. The CDR3 is 12 residues long. The germline V gene has CDR1 WSHSY and CDR2 SAAADI.

This clone has just one count. The genes are TRBV19 and TRBJ1-5; D possibly corresponds to TRBD1 (5 bases). The CDR3 is 14 residues long. With 3 bases removed from V and 6 bases from J, the gap between germline ends came to 12 bases. Germline V gene lookup returns CDR1 LNHDA and CDR2 SQIVND (reference sequence). The CDR3 nucleotides are TGTGCCAGTAGTATGACGGGGGGGTCTCAGCCCCAGCATTTT. Encoded protein: CASSMTGGSQPQHF.

The chain carries TRBV27 and TRBJ1-1, with D perhaps matching TRBD1 (6 bases). Germline CDR1 MNHEY, CDR2 SMNVEV (reference sequence). Between the trimmed V and J ends, which lost 7 bases and 8 bases, there was a span of 11 bases. The length of the CDR3 is 11 residues. Here the CDR3 DNA reads TGTGCCAGCACCAGGGGTTTCGAAGCTTTCTTT. This encodes CASTRGFEAFF.

The chain is built from TRBV6-7 and TRBJ2-4; a possible D gene is TRBD2 (6 bases). TRBV6-7 is an ORF for which the function is uncertain. V was pared by 2 bases and J by 0 bases, with 17 bases between. The CDR3 is 18 residues long. The CDR3 bases are TGTGCCAGCAGTTACCATCCTAGCGCCGTACTAGCCAAAAACATTCAGTACTTC. Encoded protein: CASSYHPSAVLAKNIQYF.

This rearrangement joins TRBV25-1 to TRBJ2-3; no clear D gene. Germline CDR1 is MGHDK and CDR2 is SYGVNS. This CDR3 spans 17 amino acids. The ends were cut back, 2 bases at V and 6 bases at J, with 21 bases in the middle. CDR3 sequence reads: CASSEKTPTGVPDTQYF. In DNA form, the CDR3 reads TGTGCCAGCAGTGAAAAAACCCCCACCGGAGTACCGGATACGCAGTATTTT.

The V and J genes are TRBV5-1 and TRBJ2-1; 9 bases are a match to TRBD2. Germline CDR1 reads SGHRS; CDR2 reads YFSETQ. CDR3 length: 14 residues. The J segment lost 8 bases and the V segment lost 4 bases, leaving 7 bases of the junction unmatched. CDR3 residues: CASSLIAGVDEQFF. The DNA of the CDR3 is TGCGCCAGCAGCCTTATAGCGGGAGTAGATGAGCAGTTCTTC.

The V and J genes are TRBV27 and TRBJ2-7, with 7 bases matching TRBD2. There are 15 residues in the CDR3. V trimming: 7 bases; J trimming: 7 bases; junction bases outside the gene matches: 16. Per the germline V gene, CDR1 is MNHEY and CDR2 is SMNVEV (reference sequence). The CDR3 here is CASIQRAGEVGEQYF. The CDR3 DNA is TGTGCCAGCATCCAAAGGGCGGGAGAGGTGGGGGAGCAGTACTTC.

CDR3 sequence (DNA): TGTGCCAGCAGCTCAGCACTGGGGACAGGGCGAATGGATACGCAGTATTTT. It translates to CASSSALGTGRMDTQYF. This chain uses TRBV7-9 with TRBJ2-3, with 9 positions matching TRBD1. The CDR3 consists of 17 residues. The V segment lost 4 bases and the J segment 6 bases; nucleotides outside the gene matches: 14. Per the germline V gene, CDR1 is SEHNR and CDR2 is FQNEAQ (reference sequence).

The chain combines TRBV28 with TRBJ1-1; TRBD1 matches 9 bases. V lost 4 bases to trimming and J lost 0 bases; unmatched junction nucleotides: 6. In germline, CDR1 is MDHEN, CDR2 SYDVKM. The CDR3 is made up of 16 amino acids. DNA of the CDR3: TGTGCCAGCAGTTCTCTCGGACAGGGGTTGAACACTGAAGCTTTCTTT. It yields the protein CASSSLGQGLNTEAFF.

The V and J genes are TRBV2 and TRBJ1-2, with D unresolved. The germline CDR1 and CDR2 sequences are SNHLY and FYNNEI. The CDR3 is 12 residues long. V gave up 6 bases and J gave up 2 bases, with 7 bases separating them. The CDR3 loop is CASSRMNYGYTF. Here the CDR3 DNA reads TGTGCCAGCAGCAGGATGAACTATGGCTACACCTTC.